This TCR beta chain appears in the sequencing data of a study of T cell responses to AZD1222 COVID-19 vaccine. V dropped 0 bases and J dropped 9; count of bases not matched to a gene: 11. Germline V gene data show CDR1 as LGHDT and CDR2 as YNNKEL (reference sequence). The CDR3 has 16 amino acids. Turning to this clone: Its cognate antigen is unknown.

Overall study results and limits: Among spike-specific TCRs, nearly half reportedly target unmutated variant regions. It should be noted that donors were predominantly white British and more often female, and clonal diversity was possibly underestimated. The study sampled repertoires only after the peak T cell response. Across spike, vaccine-associated CD4 TCRs were found, dominant at 160-218 and 743-854.

Only in-frame clones appear in the TCRdb table, and some are missing; sequencing was by immunoSEQ multiplex PCR. The data contain over 75,000 clones, over 85% of them singletons. Sequenced material: peripheral blood, taken on day 0 of AZD1222 vaccination. The TCR sequence derives from an adult in good health. The chain combines TRBV3-1 (or the pseudogene TRBV3-2) with TRBJ2-1; 7 bases are shared with TRBD2. In nucleotides, the CDR3 is TGTGCCAGCAGCCAAGATTTAGGACTAGTTTCCAGTGAGCAGTTCTTC. Protein sequence: CASSQDLGLVSSEQFF.